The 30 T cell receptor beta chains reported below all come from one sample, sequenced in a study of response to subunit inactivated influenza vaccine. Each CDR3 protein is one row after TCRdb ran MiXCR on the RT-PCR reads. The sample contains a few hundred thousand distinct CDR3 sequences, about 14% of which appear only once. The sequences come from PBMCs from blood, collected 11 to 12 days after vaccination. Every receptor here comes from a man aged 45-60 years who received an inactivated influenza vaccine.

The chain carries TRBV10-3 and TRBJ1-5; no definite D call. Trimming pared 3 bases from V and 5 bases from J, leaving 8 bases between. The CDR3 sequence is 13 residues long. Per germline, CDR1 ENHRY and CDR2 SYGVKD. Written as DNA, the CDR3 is TGTGCCATCAGTGACAGCCGGGATCAGCCCCAGCATTTT. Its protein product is CAISDSRDQPQHF.

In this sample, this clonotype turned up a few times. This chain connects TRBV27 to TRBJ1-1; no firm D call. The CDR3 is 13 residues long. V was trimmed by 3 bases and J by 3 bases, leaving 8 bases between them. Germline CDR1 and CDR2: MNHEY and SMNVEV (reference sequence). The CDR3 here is CASSFSADTEAFF. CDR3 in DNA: TGTGCCAGCAGTTTTTCGGCCGACACTGAAGCTTTCTTT.

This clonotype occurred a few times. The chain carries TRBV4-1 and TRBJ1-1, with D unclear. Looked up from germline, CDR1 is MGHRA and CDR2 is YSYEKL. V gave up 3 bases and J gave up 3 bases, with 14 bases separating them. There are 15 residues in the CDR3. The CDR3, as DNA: TGCGCCAGCAGCCACTTCCAACGCGGGGACACTGAAGCTTTCTTT. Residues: CASSHFQRGDTEAFF.

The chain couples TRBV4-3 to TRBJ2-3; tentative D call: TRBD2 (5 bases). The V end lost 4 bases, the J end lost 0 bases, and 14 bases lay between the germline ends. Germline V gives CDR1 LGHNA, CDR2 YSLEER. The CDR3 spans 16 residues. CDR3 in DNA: TGCGCCAGCAGCCGGAACCATAGGACTAGCACAGATACGCAGTATTTT. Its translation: CASSRNHRTSTDTQYF.

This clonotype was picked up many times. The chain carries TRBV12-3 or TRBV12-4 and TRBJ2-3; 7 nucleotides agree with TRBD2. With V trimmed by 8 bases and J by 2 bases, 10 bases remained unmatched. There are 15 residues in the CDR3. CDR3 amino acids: CASSPGRAYTDTQYF. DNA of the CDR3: TGTGCCAGCTCCCCAGGGAGGGCCTACACAGATACGCAGTATTTT.

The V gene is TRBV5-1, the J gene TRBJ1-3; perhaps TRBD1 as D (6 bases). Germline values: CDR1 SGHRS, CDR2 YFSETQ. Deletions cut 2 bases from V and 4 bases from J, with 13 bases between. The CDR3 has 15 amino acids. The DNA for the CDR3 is TGCGCCAGCAGCTTTATGTCAGGGACAGGAAACACCATATATTTT. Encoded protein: CASSFMSGTGNTIYF.

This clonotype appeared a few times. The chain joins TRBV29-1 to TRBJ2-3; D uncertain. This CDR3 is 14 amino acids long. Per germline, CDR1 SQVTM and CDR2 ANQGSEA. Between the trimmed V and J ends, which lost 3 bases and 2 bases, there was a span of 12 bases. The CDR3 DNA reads TGCAGCGTTGATCTAGGGTCCCTCACAGATACGCAGTATTTT. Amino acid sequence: CSVDLGSLTDTQYF.

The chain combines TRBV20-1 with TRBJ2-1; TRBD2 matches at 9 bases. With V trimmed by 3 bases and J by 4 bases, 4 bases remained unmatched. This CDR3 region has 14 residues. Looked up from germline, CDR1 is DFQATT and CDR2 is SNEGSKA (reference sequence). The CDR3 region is CSASSTSGYNEQFF. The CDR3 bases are TGCAGTGCTAGCTCTACTAGCGGGTACAATGAGCAGTTCTTC.

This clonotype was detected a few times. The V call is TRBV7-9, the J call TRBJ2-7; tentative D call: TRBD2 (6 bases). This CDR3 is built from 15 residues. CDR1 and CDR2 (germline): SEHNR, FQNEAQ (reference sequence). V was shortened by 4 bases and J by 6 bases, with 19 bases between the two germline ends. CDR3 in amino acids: CASSSIGGKGGEQYF. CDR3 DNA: TGTGCCAGCAGCTCTATCGGGGGAAAGGGTGGCGAGCAGTACTTC.

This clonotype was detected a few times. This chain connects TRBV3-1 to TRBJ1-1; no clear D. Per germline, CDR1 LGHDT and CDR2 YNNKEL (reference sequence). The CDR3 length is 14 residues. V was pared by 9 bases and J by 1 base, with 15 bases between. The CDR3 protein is CASKYQGQNTEAFF. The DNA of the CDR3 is TGTGCCAGTAAATATCAAGGGCAGAACACTGAAGCTTTCTTT.

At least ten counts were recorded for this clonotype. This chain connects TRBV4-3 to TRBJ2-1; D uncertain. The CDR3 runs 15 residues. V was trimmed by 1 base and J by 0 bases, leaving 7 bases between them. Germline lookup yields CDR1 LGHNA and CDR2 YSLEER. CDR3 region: CASSQGVSSYNEQFF. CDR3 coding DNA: TGCGCCAGCAGCCAAGGTGTGAGCTCCTACAATGAGCAGTTCTTC.

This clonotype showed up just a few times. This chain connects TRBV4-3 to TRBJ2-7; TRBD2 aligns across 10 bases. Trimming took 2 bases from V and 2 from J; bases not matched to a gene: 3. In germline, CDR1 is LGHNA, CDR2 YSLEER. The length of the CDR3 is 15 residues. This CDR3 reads CASSQIAGGTYEQYF. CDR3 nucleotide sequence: TGCGCCAGCAGCCAAATAGCGGGAGGAACCTACGAGCAGTACTTC.

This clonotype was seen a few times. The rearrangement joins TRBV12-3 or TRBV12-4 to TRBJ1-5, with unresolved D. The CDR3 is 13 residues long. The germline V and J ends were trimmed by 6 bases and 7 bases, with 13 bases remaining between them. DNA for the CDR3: TGTGCCAGCAGCCAATCAGTGGGGCAGCCCCAGCATTTT. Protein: CASSQSVGQPQHF.

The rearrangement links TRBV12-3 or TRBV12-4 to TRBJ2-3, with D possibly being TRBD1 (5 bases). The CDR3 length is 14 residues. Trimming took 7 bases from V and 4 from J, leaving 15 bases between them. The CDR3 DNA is TGTGCCAGCAAACGGACACAAGCCCCAGATACGCAGTATTTT. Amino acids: CASKRTQAPDTQYF.

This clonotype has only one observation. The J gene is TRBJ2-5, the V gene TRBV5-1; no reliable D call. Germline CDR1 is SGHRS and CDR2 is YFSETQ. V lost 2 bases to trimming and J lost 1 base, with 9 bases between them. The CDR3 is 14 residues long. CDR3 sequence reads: CASSFFAVQETQYF. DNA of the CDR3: TGCGCCAGCAGCTTTTTCGCGGTCCAAGAGACCCAGTACTTC. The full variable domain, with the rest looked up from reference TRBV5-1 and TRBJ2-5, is KAGVTQTPRYLIKTRGQQVTLSCSPISGHRSVSWYQQTPGQGLQFLFEYFSETQRNKGNFPGRFSGRQFSNSRSEMNVSTLELGDSALYLCASSFFAVQETQYFGPGTRLLVL.

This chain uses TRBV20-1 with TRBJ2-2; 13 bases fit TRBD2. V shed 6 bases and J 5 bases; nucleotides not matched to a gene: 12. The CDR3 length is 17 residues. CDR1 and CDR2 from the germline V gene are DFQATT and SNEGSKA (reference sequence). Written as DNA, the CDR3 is TGCAGTGCCTCGGGACTAGCGGGATGGTCAGGGACCGGGGAGCTGTTTTTT. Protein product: CSASGLAGWSGTGELFF.

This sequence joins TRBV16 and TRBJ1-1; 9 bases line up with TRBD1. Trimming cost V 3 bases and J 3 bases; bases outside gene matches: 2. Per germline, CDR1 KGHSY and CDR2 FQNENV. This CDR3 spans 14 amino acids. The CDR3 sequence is CASSQGQGDTEAFF. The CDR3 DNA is TGTGCCAGCAGCCAGGGACAGGGAGACACTGAAGCTTTCTTT. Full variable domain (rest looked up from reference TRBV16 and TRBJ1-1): GEEVAQTPKHLVRGEGQKAKLYCAPIKGHSYVFWYQQVLKNEFKFLISFQNENVFDETGMPKERFSAKCLPNSPCSLEIQATKLEDSAVYFCASSQGQGDTEAFFGQGTRLTVV.

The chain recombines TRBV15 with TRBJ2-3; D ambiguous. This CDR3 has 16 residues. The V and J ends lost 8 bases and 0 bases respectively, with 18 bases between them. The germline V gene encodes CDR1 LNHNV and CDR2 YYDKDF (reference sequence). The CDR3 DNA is TGTGCCACCGCGGAAGGTCTGGGCCATAGCACAGATACGCAGTATTTT. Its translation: CATAEGLGHSTDTQYF. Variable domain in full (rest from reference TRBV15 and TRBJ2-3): DAMVIQNPRYQVTQFGKPVTLSCSQTLNHNVMYWYQQKSSQAPKLLFHYYDKDFNNEADTPDNFQSRRPNTSFCFLDIRSPGLGDTAMYLCATAEGLGHSTDTQYFGPGTRLTVL.

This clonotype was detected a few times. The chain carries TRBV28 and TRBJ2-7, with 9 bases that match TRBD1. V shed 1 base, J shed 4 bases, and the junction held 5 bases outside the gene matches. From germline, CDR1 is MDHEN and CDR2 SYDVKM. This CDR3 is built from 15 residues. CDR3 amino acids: CASSLYNRGLYEQYF. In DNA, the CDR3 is TGTGCCAGCAGTTTATATAACAGGGGGCTTTACGAGCAGTACTTC. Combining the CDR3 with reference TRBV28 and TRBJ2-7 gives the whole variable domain DVKVTQSSRYLVKRTGEKVFLECVQDMDHENMFWYRQDPGLGLRLIYFSYDVKMKEKGDIPEGYSVSREKKERFSLILESASTNQTSMYLCASSLYNRGLYEQYFGPGTRLTVT.

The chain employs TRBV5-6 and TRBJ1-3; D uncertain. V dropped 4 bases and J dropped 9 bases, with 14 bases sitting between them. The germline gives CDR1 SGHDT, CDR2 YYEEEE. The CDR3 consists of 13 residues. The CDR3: CASSPPGRRTIYF. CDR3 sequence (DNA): TGTGCCAGCAGCCCCCCGGGGAGACGCACCATATATTTT.

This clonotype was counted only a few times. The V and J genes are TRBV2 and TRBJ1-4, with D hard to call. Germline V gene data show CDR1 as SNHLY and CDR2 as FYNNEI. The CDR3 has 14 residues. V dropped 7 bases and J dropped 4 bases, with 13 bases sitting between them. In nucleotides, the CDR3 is TGTGCCAGCACCGCCGGGCCAGATAATGAAAAACTGTTTTTT. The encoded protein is CASTAGPDNEKLFF.

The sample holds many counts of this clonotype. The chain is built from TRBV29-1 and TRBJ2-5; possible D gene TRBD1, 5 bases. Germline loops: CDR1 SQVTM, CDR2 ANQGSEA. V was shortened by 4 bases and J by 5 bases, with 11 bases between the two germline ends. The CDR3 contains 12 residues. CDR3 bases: TGCAGCGTTGGCAGGGCTGGGGAGACCCAGTACTTC. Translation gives CSVGRAGETQYF.

CDR3 loop: CASSYGRGPKKDGYTF. CDR3 nucleotide sequence: TGTGCCAGCAGTTACGGAAGGGGACCGAAGAAGGATGGCTACACCTTC. This sequence joins TRBV6-5 and TRBJ1-2; a weak D match, TRBD1 (5 bases). Trimming pared 2 bases from V and 6 bases from J, leaving 19 bases between. Germline V gene lookup returns CDR1 MNHEY and CDR2 SVGAGI. The CDR3 is 16 amino acids.

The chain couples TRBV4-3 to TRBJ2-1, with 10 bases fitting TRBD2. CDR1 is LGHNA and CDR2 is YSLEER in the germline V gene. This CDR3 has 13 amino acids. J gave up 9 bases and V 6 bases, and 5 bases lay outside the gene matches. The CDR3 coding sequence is TGCGCCAGCAGTCTAGCGGGAGTCGGTGAGCAGTTCTTC. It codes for CASSLAGVGEQFF.

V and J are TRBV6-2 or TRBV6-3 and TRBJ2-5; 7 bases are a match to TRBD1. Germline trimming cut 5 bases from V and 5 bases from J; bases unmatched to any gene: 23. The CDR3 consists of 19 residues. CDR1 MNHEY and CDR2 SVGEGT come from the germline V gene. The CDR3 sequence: CASSPWDRDARPRSETQYF. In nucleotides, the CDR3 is TGTGCCAGCAGTCCATGGGACAGAGATGCACGGCCTAGGTCGGAGACCCAGTACTTC.

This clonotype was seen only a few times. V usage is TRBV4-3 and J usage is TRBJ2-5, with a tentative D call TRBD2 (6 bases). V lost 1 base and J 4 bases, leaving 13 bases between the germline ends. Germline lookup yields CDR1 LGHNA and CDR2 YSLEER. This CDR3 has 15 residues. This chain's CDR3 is CASSQGLLEGETQYF. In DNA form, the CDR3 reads TGCGCCAGCAGCCAAGGACTGTTGGAGGGAGAGACCCAGTACTTC.

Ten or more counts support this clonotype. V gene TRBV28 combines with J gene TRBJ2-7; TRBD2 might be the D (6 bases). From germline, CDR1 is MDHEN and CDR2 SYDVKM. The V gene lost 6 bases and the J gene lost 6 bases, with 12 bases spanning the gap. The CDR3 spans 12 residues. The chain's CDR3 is CASSRGGVEQYF. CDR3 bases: TGTGCCAGCAGCCGAGGAGGGGTCGAGCAGTACTTC.

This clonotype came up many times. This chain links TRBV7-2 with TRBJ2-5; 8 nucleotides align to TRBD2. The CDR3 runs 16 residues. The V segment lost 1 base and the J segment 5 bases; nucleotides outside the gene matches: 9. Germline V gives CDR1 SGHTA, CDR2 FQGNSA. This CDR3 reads CASSLVLGRAGETQYF. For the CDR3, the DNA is TGTGCCAGCAGCTTAGTACTCGGGAGGGCCGGGGAGACCCAGTACTTC.

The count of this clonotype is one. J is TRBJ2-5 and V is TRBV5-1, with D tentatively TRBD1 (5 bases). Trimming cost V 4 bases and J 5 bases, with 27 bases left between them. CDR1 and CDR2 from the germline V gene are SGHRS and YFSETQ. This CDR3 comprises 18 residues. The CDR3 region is CASSPPPVAVSKGETQYF. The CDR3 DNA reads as TGCGCCAGCAGCCCACCCCCAGTCGCCGTTTCGAAGGGGGAGACCCAGTACTTC.

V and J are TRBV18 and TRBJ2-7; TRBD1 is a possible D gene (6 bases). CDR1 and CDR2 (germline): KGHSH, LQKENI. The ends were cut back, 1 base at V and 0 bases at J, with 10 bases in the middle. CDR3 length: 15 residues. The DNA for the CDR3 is TGTGCCAGCTCACCACGGGGACATGCCTCCTACGAGCAGTACTTC. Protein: CASSPRGHASYEQYF.